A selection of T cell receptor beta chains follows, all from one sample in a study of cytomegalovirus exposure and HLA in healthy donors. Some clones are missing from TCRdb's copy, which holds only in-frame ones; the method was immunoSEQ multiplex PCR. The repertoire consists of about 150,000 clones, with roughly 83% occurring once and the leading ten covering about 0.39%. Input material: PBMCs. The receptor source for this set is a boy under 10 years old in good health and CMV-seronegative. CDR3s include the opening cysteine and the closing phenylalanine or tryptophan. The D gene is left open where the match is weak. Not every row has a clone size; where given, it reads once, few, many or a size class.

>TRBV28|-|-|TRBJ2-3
TGTGCCAGCAGTTTATGGACTGCTACAGATACGCAGTATTTT
CASSLWTATDTQYF
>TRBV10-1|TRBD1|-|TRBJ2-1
TGCGCCAGCAGTGAGTCGAATATGGCAGGGGGCAGTGAGCAGTTCTTC
CASSESNMAGGSEQFF
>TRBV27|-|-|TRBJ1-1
TGTGCCAGCAGCTTTAGAGGGCTTAACACTGAAGCTTTCTTT
CASSFRGLNTEAFF
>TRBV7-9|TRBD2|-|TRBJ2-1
TGTGCCAGCAGCTTAGTTGTGACTAGCGGGGACAATGAGCAGTTCTTC
CASSLVVTSGDNEQFF
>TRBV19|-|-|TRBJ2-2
TGTGCCAGTAGTATAGCGAGGGCCGGGGAGCTGTTTTTT
CASSIARAGELFF
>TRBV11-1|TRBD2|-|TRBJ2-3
TGTGCCACCAGAAGACTAGCGGGGTCAGATACGCAGTATTTT
CATRRLAGSDTQYF
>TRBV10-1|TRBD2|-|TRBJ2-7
TGCGCCAGCAGTGAGGGGGGACTAGCGGGAAATGAGCAGTACTTC
CASSEGGLAGNEQYF
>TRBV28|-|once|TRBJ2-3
TGTGCCAGCAGCCCACCCCAGGGAACAGATACGCAGTATTTT
CASSPPQGTDTQYF
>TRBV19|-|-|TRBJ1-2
TGTGCCAGTAGTATTGGCAGGGCTTATGGCTACACCTTC
CASSIGRAYGYTF
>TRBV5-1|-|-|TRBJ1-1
TGCGCCAGCACCAAGGGAGGTACTAACACTGAAGCTTTCTTT
CASTKGGTNTEAFF